Listed here are 31 T cell receptor beta chains from one sample, sequenced in a study of cytomegalovirus exposure and HLA in healthy donors. TCRdb's copy holds only in-frame clones and misses some; the assay was immunoSEQ multiplex PCR. This sample has approximately 200,000 clones; 90% to 95% occur once, and the top ten carry more than 0.85%. The sample was PBMCs. Every receptor here comes from a woman between 18 and 29 years old in good health and CMV-seronegative.

The CDR3 DNA sequence: TGCGCCAGCAGCCCCGGGACAGGGGGCTCCTATGGCTACACCTTC. Translating it yields CASSPGTGGSYGYTF. This chain joins TRBV4-1 and TRBJ1-2, with TRBD1 matching over 12 bases. Germline trimming cut 4 bases from V and 4 bases from J; bases unmatched to any gene: 4. Germline V CDR1 and CDR2: MGHRA, YSYEKL. This CDR3 spans 15 amino acids.

This clone was picked up a small number of times. The V and J genes are TRBV12-5 and TRBJ1-5; no definite D call. CDR3 length: 14 amino acids. Trimming left V 3 bases short and J 5 bases short, with 11 bases between. In germline, CDR1 is LGHNT, CDR2 FRNRAP. The CDR3 sequence is CASGFGEWYQPQHF. The CDR3 DNA sequence: TGTGCTAGTGGTTTTGGGGAGTGGTATCAGCCCCAGCATTTT.

The chain carries TRBV25-1 and TRBJ1-2; TRBD1 matches at 8 bases. Germline V CDR1 and CDR2: MGHDK, SYGVNS. The CDR3 is 15 amino acids. The trim removed 1 base at V and 7 bases at J, leaving 8 bases unmatched. CDR3 region: CASSEFGQGLGGYTF. CDR3 coding DNA: TGTGCCAGCAGTGAATTTGGACAGGGTTTGGGTGGCTACACCTTC.

The rearrangement links TRBV7-9 to TRBJ1-5, with 8 nucleotides matching TRBD1. Germline V lookup: CDR1 SEHNR, CDR2 FQNEAQ (reference sequence). The V and J ends lost 5 bases and 4 bases, in that order; junction bases with no gene match: 4. The CDR3 has 14 residues. CDR3 nucleotide sequence: TGTGCCAGCAGCCAGACAGGGGCAAATCAGCCCCAGCATTTT. This translates into CASSQTGANQPQHF.

The chain links TRBV6-5 to TRBJ1-1; 7 bases align to TRBD1. The CDR3 length is 15 residues. V shed 2 bases and J 0 bases; nucleotides not matched to a gene: 3. The germline V gene has CDR1 MNHEY and CDR2 SVGAGI. CDR3 in amino acids: CASSYGGQLNTEAFF. DNA of the CDR3: TGTGCCAGCAGTTACGGGGGACAGTTGAACACTGAAGCTTTCTTT.

The rearrangement links TRBV2 to TRBJ2-2; D gene uncertain. Germline CDR1 reads SNHLY; CDR2 reads FYNNEI. The CDR3 is 14 amino acids. With 0 bases removed from V and 4 bases from J, the gap between germline ends came to 6 bases. CDR3 nucleotide sequence: TGTGCCAGCAGTGAAGCCTTTCGCACCGGGGAGCTGTTTTTT. This gives the protein CASSEAFRTGELFF.

This chain connects TRBV5-4 to TRBJ1-5; 12 bases are a match to TRBD1. The ends lost 0 bases at V and 5 bases at J; junction bases unmatched: 3. In germline, CDR1 is SGHNT, CDR2 YYREEE (reference sequence). The CDR3 has 16 residues. The CDR3 loop is CASSLGGDRGHQPQHF. The CDR3 region has the DNA TGTGCCAGCAGCTTGGGGGGGGACAGGGGGCATCAGCCCCAGCATTTT.

The CDR3 DNA reads TGTGCCAGCAGCGTAGGGGGGCTGCACTTATCTTTTGGAAACACCATATATTTT. Its translation is CASSVGGLHLSFGNTIYF. The genes are TRBV9 and TRBJ1-3; D is perhaps TRBD1 (6 bases). Germline CDR1 is SGDLS and CDR2 is YYNGEE. This CDR3 is 18 amino acids long. Trimming removed 0 bases from V and 3 bases from J, with 19 bases in between.

The V gene is TRBV6-1, the J gene TRBJ1-2; weak D call: TRBD1 (5 bases). The V gene's germline CDR1 is MNHNS and CDR2 SASEGT. The length of the CDR3 is 12 residues. The V end was cut by 6 bases, the J end by 11 bases, with 16 bases between. The CDR3 nucleotides are TGTGCCAGCAGAGCCACAGGTTCCGGGTACACCTTC. Its translation: CASRATGSGYTF.

The rearrangement links TRBV5-4 to TRBJ2-1; the match to TRBD2 covers 13 bases. V shed 5 bases, J shed 5 bases, and the junction held 4 bases outside the gene matches. Germline V gene lookup returns CDR1 SGHNT and CDR2 YYREEE (reference sequence). The CDR3 contains 15 residues. The CDR3 nucleotides read TGTGCCAGCAGTTCGACTAGCGGGAGGCACAATGAGCAGTTCTTC. This gives the protein CASSSTSGRHNEQFF.

The gene calls are TRBV7-8 and TRBJ1-5; no reliable D call. CDR1 and CDR2 from the germline V gene are SGHVS and FQNEAQ. This CDR3 is 18 amino acids long. The V end was cut by 0 bases, the J end by 2 bases, with 17 bases between. The chain's CDR3 is CASSLARFDPGGNQPQHF. In DNA form, the CDR3 reads TGTGCCAGCAGCTTAGCTCGGTTTGACCCGGGAGGCAATCAGCCCCAGCATTTT.

This chain connects TRBV25-1 to TRBJ2-4, with TRBD1 matching over 7 bases. The CDR3 sequence is 13 residues long. Unmatched junction bases numbered 9, after V lost 8 bases and J lost 8 bases. Germline values: CDR1 MGHDK, CDR2 SYGVNS. In nucleotides, the CDR3 is TGTGCCAGCCGATCGACAGGGCGGGACATTCAGTACTTC. Translated, it gives CASRSTGRDIQYF.

This sequence joins TRBV28 and TRBJ1-1; D uncertain. Trimming removed 6 bases at V and 1 base at J, with 12 bases between. CDR3 length: 14 residues. CDR1 is MDHEN and CDR2 is SYDVKM in the germline V gene. The CDR3: CASRPGPTNTEAFF. The CDR3 region has the DNA TGTGCCAGCAGACCCGGTCCCACGAACACTGAAGCTTTCTTT.

Here the CDR3 DNA reads TGTGCCTGGAGTGCCTCCCTCTTGGGTGCAGGGTCCTACGAGCAGTACTTC. Translating it yields CAWSASLLGAGSYEQYF. The gene calls are TRBV30 and TRBJ2-7, with D possibly TRBD1 on 5 matching bases. Germline loops: CDR1 GTSNPN, CDR2 SVGIG (reference sequence). This CDR3 has 17 amino acids. The V end lost 1 base, the J end lost 1 base, and 20 bases lay between the germline ends. Full variable domain (missing parts from reference TRBV30 and TRBJ2-7): SQTIHQWPATLVQPVGSPLSLECTVEGTSNPNLYWYRQAAGRGLQLLFYSVGIGQISSEVPQNLSASRPQDRQFILSSKKLLLSDSGFYLCAWSASLLGAGSYEQYFGPGTRLTVT.

The V call is TRBV28, the J call TRBJ1-2; TRBD1 matches 10 bases. CDR1 is MDHEN and CDR2 is SYDVKM in the germline V gene. V lost 3 bases to trimming and J lost 8 bases; unmatched junction nucleotides: 9. This CDR3 is built from 15 residues. DNA of the CDR3: TGTGCCAGCAGTTTTTCGGGACAGGGGTCTCGAGGCTACACCTTC. Residues: CASSFSGQGSRGYTF.

The chain links TRBV30 to TRBJ1-1; D is ambiguous. This CDR3 region has 14 residues. Germline V gene data show CDR1 as GTSNPN and CDR2 as SVGIG (reference sequence). Trimming left V 0 bases short and J 6 bases short, with 14 bases between. The CDR3 nucleotides are TGTGCCTGGAGTGTGGTTGGACGGGGTCCTGAAGCTTTCTTT. Translated, it gives CAWSVVGRGPEAFF.

The chain combines TRBV15 with TRBJ2-7, with D possibly being TRBD1 (5 bases). The germline V and J ends were trimmed by 1 base and 4 bases, with 8 bases remaining between them. This CDR3 contains 13 residues. Germline CDR1 is LNHNV and CDR2 is YYDKDF (reference sequence). In DNA form, the CDR3 reads TGTGCCACCAGCAGAGTGGGGCAGTACGAGCAGTACTTC. Its protein product is CATSRVGQYEQYF.

This sequence joins TRBV29-1 and TRBJ1-1; possible D gene TRBD1, 5 bases. Germline assignment: CDR1 SQVTM and CDR2 ANQGSEA. This CDR3 is 14 amino acids long. The ends were cut back, 0 bases at V and 4 bases at J, with 12 bases in the middle. CDR3 bases: TGCAGCGTTGAAGATCTTCAAAGGGGCACTGAAGCTTTCTTT. Its translation is CSVEDLQRGTEAFF. The whole variable domain, remainder taken from reference TRBV29-1 and TRBJ1-1, is SAVISQKPSRDICQRGTSLTIQCQVDSQVTMMFWYRQQPGQSLTLIATANQGSEATYESGFVIDKFPISRPNLTFSTLTVSNMSPEDSSIYLCSVEDLQRGTEAFFGQGTRLTVV.

The CDR3 bases are TGTGCCAGCAGTACCCTGTGGGGCAGCGCTACGAGGGGCTACACCTTC. This gives the protein CASSTLWGSATRGYTF. J is TRBJ1-2 and V is TRBV2, with TRBD1 as a possible D gene (5 bases). Germline assignment: CDR1 SNHLY and CDR2 FYNNEI. V was trimmed by 5 bases and J by 8 bases, leaving 24 bases between them. The length of the CDR3 is 16 residues. Full variable domain (outside the CDR3, taken from reference TRBV2 and TRBJ1-2): EPEVTQTPSHQVTQMGQEVILRCVPISNHLYFYWYRQILGQKVEFLVSFYNNEISEKSEIFDDQFSVERPDGSNFTLKIRSTKLEDSAMYFCASSTLWGSATRGYTFGSGTRLTVV.

The CDR3 here is CAWSGDKVSEKLFF. For the CDR3, the DNA is TGTGCCTGGAGTGGAGACAAGGTCTCGGAAAAACTGTTTTTT. The chain links TRBV30 to TRBJ1-4; D gene uncertain. The germline V gene has CDR1 GTSNPN and CDR2 SVGIG (reference sequence). The V and J ends lost 1 base and 8 bases respectively, with 14 bases between them. The CDR3 extends over 14 amino acids.

V usage is TRBV30 and J usage is TRBJ1-5, with TRBD1 identical over 7 bases. V was pared by 2 bases and J by 2 bases, with 6 bases of the junction left unmatched. CDR1 is GTSNPN and CDR2 is SVGIG in the germline V gene (reference sequence). The CDR3 spans 15 residues. CDR3 loop: CAWSMGQPGNQPQHF. The CDR3, as DNA: TGTGCCTGGAGTATGGGACAGCCAGGCAATCAGCCCCAGCATTTT.

V and J are TRBV11-2 and TRBJ1-1, with D perhaps matching TRBD1 (5 bases). With 8 bases removed from V and 4 bases from J, the gap between germline ends came to 20 bases. The CDR3 is made up of 15 amino acids. Germline CDR1 and CDR2: SGHAT and FQNNGV. The CDR3 is CASRPFVARGTEAFF. The DNA for the CDR3 is TGTGCCAGCCGGCCGTTCGTAGCAAGGGGCACTGAAGCTTTCTTT. Full variable domain (remainder filled in from reference TRBV11-2 and TRBJ1-1): EAGVAQSPRYKIIEKRQSVAFWCNPISGHATLYWYQQILGQGPKLLIQFQNNGVVDDSQLPKDRFSAERLKGVDSTLKIQPAKLEDSAVYLCASRPFVARGTEAFFGQGTRLTVV.

This rearrangement joins TRBV7-3 to TRBJ1-2, with 7 bases that match TRBD1. The CDR3 runs to 14 residues. CDR1 and CDR2 from the germline V gene are SGHTA and FQGTGA. The J segment lost 8 bases and the V segment lost 2 bases, leaving 8 bases of the junction unmatched. CDR3: CASSLAPGGIGYTF. CDR3 sequence (DNA): TGTGCCAGCAGCTTAGCTCCAGGGGGAATCGGCTACACCTTC.

This chain links TRBV9 with TRBJ2-2; 7 nucleotides align to TRBD2. CDR1 and CDR2 (germline): SGDLS, YYNGEE. The CDR3 spans 18 residues. The junction had 9 bases not matched to a gene; V was cut back by 0 bases and J by 1 base. CDR3 in amino acids: CASSVGSLAVMNTGELFF. The CDR3 region has the DNA TGTGCCAGCAGCGTAGGCTCTCTAGCGGTTATGAACACCGGGGAGCTGTTTTTT. Combining the CDR3 with reference TRBV9 and TRBJ2-2 gives the whole variable domain DSGVTQTPKHLITATGQRVTLRCSPRSGDLSVYWYQQSLDQGLQFLIQYYNGEERAKGNILERFSAQQFPDLHSELNLSSLELGDSALYFCASSVGSLAVMNTGELFFGEGSRLTVL.

The chain couples TRBV19 to TRBJ2-5; D not certain. CDR3 length equals 13 residues. Deletions cut 5 bases from V and 3 bases from J, with 10 bases between. Germline V lookup: CDR1 LNHDA, CDR2 SQIVND (reference sequence). The CDR3 here is CASSSRIEETQYF. The DNA for the CDR3 is TGTGCCAGTAGTTCCAGGATCGAAGAGACCCAGTACTTC.

The V gene is TRBV27, the J gene TRBJ1-4; a possible D gene is TRBD1 (6 bases). The CDR3 length is 16 residues. The ends were cut back, 4 bases at V and 8 bases at J, with 20 bases in the middle. Germline V gene data show CDR1 as MNHEY and CDR2 as SMNVEV (reference sequence). CDR3 bases: TGTGCCAGCAGTTCGATACGGACAGTACCGAACGAAAAACTGTTTTTT. Translating it yields CASSSIRTVPNEKLFF.

V gene TRBV27 combines with J gene TRBJ2-7; TRBD2 agrees at 7 bases. The CDR3 loop spans 14 amino acids. Germline V gene sequence: CDR1 MNHEY, CDR2 SMNVEV (reference sequence). V gave up 6 bases and J gave up 2 bases; unmatched junction bases: 7. The CDR3 spells CASSASSGPYEQYF. The CDR3 DNA sequence: TGTGCCAGCAGCGCCTCTAGCGGCCCCTACGAGCAGTACTTC.

This clone has more than one count but fewer than ten. V gene TRBV27 combines with J gene TRBJ2-7; D call uncertain. Trimming pared 4 bases from V and 3 bases from J, leaving 4 bases between. This CDR3 has 11 amino acids. Per germline, CDR1 MNHEY and CDR2 SMNVEV (reference sequence). In DNA, the CDR3 is TGTGCCAGCAGTTCCCACTACGAGCAGTACTTC. The encoded protein is CASSSHYEQYF.

The chain carries TRBV29-1 and TRBJ2-7, with 11 bases that match TRBD1. V lost 0 bases to trimming and J lost 6 bases; unmatched junction nucleotides: 4. This CDR3 is built from 14 residues. Germline CDR1 is SQVTM and CDR2 is ANQGSEA. CDR3 in amino acids: CSVEETGTGGEQYF. CDR3 coding DNA: TGCAGCGTTGAAGAGACCGGGACAGGGGGCGAGCAGTACTTC.

This CDR3 reads CASSLTGGAEQYF. CDR3 nucleotide sequence: TGTGCCAGCAGTTTGACAGGGGGCGCGGAGCAGTACTTC. The V and J genes are TRBV5-6 and TRBJ2-7; 10 nucleotides align to TRBD1. The trim removed 5 bases at V and 7 bases at J, leaving 6 bases unmatched. The CDR3 totals 13 residues. In germline, CDR1 is SGHDT, CDR2 YYEEEE. The complete variable domain, with remaining parts taken from reference TRBV5-6 and TRBJ2-7, reads DAGVTQSPTHLIKTRGQQVTLRCSPKSGHDTVSWYQQALGQGPQFIFQYYEEEERQRGNFPDRFSGHQFPNYSSELNVNALLLGDSALYLCASSLTGGAEQYFGPGTRLTVT.

The rearrangement uses TRBV6-6 and TRBJ2-1; 10 bases are a match to TRBD2. The length of the CDR3 is 16 residues. Germline V gene sequence: CDR1 MNHNY, CDR2 SVGAGI (reference sequence). Unmatched junction bases numbered 9, after V lost 2 bases and J lost 8 bases. Here the CDR3 reads CASSYPASGRTDEQFF. In DNA, the CDR3 is TGTGCCAGCAGTTACCCCGCTAGCGGGAGAACGGATGAGCAGTTCTTC.